This T cell receptor (beta chain) was identified during a study of blood T cells in healthy people across ages. The germline V gene encodes CDR1 MNHEY and CDR2 SVGAGI. This CDR3 is 15 amino acids long. V dropped 6 bases and J dropped 5; count of bases not matched to a gene: 9. Whole-study findings and limits: Comparison with aged donors showed that long-lived donors had more naive CD4+ cells and higher diversity.

In this sample, this clonotype turned up many times. Its antigen is undetermined. Together with a sample-barcoded 5' primer, a J-beta primer mix was included in a second PCR lasting roughly 6 to 12 cycles. TCRdb re-derived calls from the 5' RACE reads in MiXCR, one entry per CDR3 protein. This sample has about 940,000 distinct CDR3 sequences; around 48% occur once, and the top ten carry 13%. The receptor was derived from a man aged 25-40 years in good health. The chain employs TRBV6-5 and TRBJ1-1; 10 bases are shared with TRBD1. The specimen sequenced was blood. This CDR3 reads CASSESDRGGTEAFF. The CDR3 DNA is TGTGCCAGCAGCGAATCGGACAGGGGGGGAACTGAAGCTTTCTTT.